These T cell receptor beta chains were read from a single sample in a study of blood T cell repertoires in COVID-19. TCRdb keeps only in-frame clones here, not all; method: immunoSEQ multiplex PCR. This sample has 200,000 to 250,000 clones, with about 82% found just once. The sequenced material came from peripheral blood. The receptor set was obtained from a woman in her 70s with COVID-19, enrolled during active disease. CDR3s include the opening cysteine and the closing phenylalanine or tryptophan. The D gene is left open where the match is weak. Rows may omit the clone size; those that give it use once, few, many or a size class.

TRBD2	TRBV6-5	TRBJ2-1	once	TGTGCCAGCAGTCGACTAGCGGAATACAATGAGCAGTTCTTC	CASSRLAEYNEQFF
.	TRBV9	TRBJ2-7	.	TGTGCCAGCAACCTAGAGGGGGTCGACGAGCAGTACTTC	CASNLEGVDEQYF
TRBD1	TRBV2	TRBJ1-2	.	TGTGCCAGCAGGCCCTTAGGGGGCGCCGGATTTGGCTACACCTTC	CASRPLGGAGFGYTF
.	TRBV6-6	TRBJ1-4	.	TGTGCCAGCAGTTCAGTCACAACTAATGAAAAACTGTTTTTT	CASSSVTTNEKLFF
.	TRBV15	TRBJ2-7	.	TGTGCCACCAGCAGAGATGCAGGGCTCGAGCAGTACTTC	CATSRDAGLEQYF
TRBD1	TRBV5-6	TRBJ2-7	.	TGTGCCAGCAGCTTGGAGGGCGCCGGGACAGGGGGCAACGAGCAGTACTTC	CASSLEGAGTGGNEQYF
TRBD1	TRBV27	TRBJ1-2	.	TGTGCCAGCAGTTTATCGTTCGCAGGGGGGTTGGCTAACTATGGCTACACCTTC	CASSLSFAGGLANYGYTF
.	TRBV6-1	TRBJ1-3	.	TGTGCCAGCAGTGAGCGGAACTCTGGAAACACCATATATTTT	CASSERNSGNTIYF
.	TRBV25-1	TRBJ1-3	.	TGTGCCAGCAGTGGAAACGTCGGTAGCTCTGGAAACACCATATATTTT	CASSGNVGSSGNTIYF
.	TRBV7-2	TRBJ1-1	.	TGTGCCAGCAGCTTAGTCTCTGGGAGCACTGAAGCTTTCTTT	CASSLVSGSTEAFF
TRBD1	TRBV19	TRBJ1-2	.	TGTGCCAGTCTACGGACAGGGCTGAGCTACACCTTC	CASLRTGLSYTF
TRBD2	TRBV5-6	TRBJ2-1	.	TGTGCCAGCGACCGACTAGCGGGAGGTAATGAGCAGTTCTTC	CASDRLAGGNEQFF
TRBD1	TRBV29-1	TRBJ2-2	.	TGCAGCGTCGCCGACAGGGGTAGGGAGCTGTTTTTT	CSVADRGRELFF
.	TRBV19	TRBJ1-3	once	TGTGCCAGTAGTATGACAGAGCGAAACACCATATATTTT	CASSMTERNTIYF
.	TRBV7-2	TRBJ1-2	.	TGTGCCAGCAGCTTAGCTGGGCAGGACTATGGCTACACCTTC	CASSLAGQDYGYTF
TRBD1	TRBV6-2/TRBV6-3	TRBJ2-3	.	TGTGCCAGCAGTCGACAGGGGGGTAGCACAGATACGCAGTATTTT	CASSRQGGSTDTQYF
.	TRBV14	TRBJ1-3	.	TGTGCCAGCAGCCAACAGGGACTGGGTGGAAACACCATATATTTT	CASSQQGLGGNTIYF
TRBD2	TRBV11-2	TRBJ2-7	.	TGTGCCAGCAGCTTGGGCCTCGGGACTAGCGGGACCTACGAGCAGTACTTC	CASSLGLGTSGTYEQYF
.	TRBV7-3	TRBJ1-1	.	TGTGCCAGCAGCCAAGGGCCAGGGCGGAACACTGAAGCTTTCTTT	CASSQGPGRNTEAFF
.	TRBV29-1	TRBJ1-1	few	TGCAGCGTTCGCCAGGTCACTGAAGCTTTCTTT	CSVRQVTEAFF
.	TRBV6-5	TRBJ1-2	.	TGTGCCAGCAGACGGGACACTGGCTACACCTTC	CASRRDTGYTF
TRBD1	TRBV15	TRBJ1-3	.	TGTGCCACCAGCAGTACAGGGGGCTCTGGAAACACCATATATTTT	CATSSTGGSGNTIYF
TRBD1	TRBV2	TRBJ2-7	once	TGTGCCAGCAGTTCAGTGACAGGGCCAGAGGAGCAGTACTTC	CASSSVTGPEEQYF
.	TRBV19	TRBJ2-3	.	TGTGCCAGTAGTAGCGGACTGGTAGATACGCAGTATTTT	CASSSGLVDTQYF
.	TRBV5-5	TRBJ1-2	.	TGTGCCAGCAGCTCCACAGGGTATGGGTATGGCTACACCTTC	CASSSTGYGYGYTF
.	TRBV2	TRBJ2-7	.	TGTGCCAGCAGCAAATCGGGCTCCTACGAGCAGTACTTC	CASSKSGSYEQYF
.	TRBV11-3	TRBJ1-6	.	TGTGCCAGCAGCTTAGGCAGGGAACAGAATTCACCCCTCCACTTT	CASSLGREQNSPLHF
TRBD1	TRBV24-1	TRBJ2-7	.	TGTGCCACCTATACCTTAGGAGCGACAGGGGAGCCCTACGAGCAGTACTTC	CATYTLGATGEPYEQYF
.	TRBV4-1	TRBJ1-2	.	TGCGCCAGCAGCCCAGGCGCCCTGGGCCATGGCTACACCTTC	CASSPGALGHGYTF
TRBD1	TRBV9	TRBJ2-2	medium-sized	TGTGCCAGCAGCTTACGGGGACAGCTAAACACCGGGGAGCTGTTTTTT	CASSLRGQLNTGELFF
.	TRBV2	TRBJ1-2	.	TGTGCCAGCAGTGAAGCTCGAGTGGACTATGGCTACACCTTC	CASSEARVDYGYTF
TRBD1	TRBV2	TRBJ1-1	.	TGTGCCAGCGGGACAGACATTGGTGAAGCTTTCTTT	CASGTDIGEAFF
.	TRBV14	TRBJ2-3	.	TGTGCCAGCAGCCCCTCTTTCTTTACAGATACGCAGTATTTT	CASSPSFFTDTQYF
.	TRBV11-3	TRBJ2-3	once	TGTGCCAGCAGCTCGGGACACGGCACAGATACGCAGTATTTT	CASSSGHGTDTQYF
.	TRBV5-6	TRBJ2-7	few	TGTGCCAGCAGTTTTGGTAGGGGGGGTTGGTTCGAGCAGTACTTC	CASSFGRGGWFEQYF
TRBD1	TRBV29-1	TRBJ2-7	.	TGCAGCGTTGAAGGCGGACAGGGTTACTACGAGCAGTACTTC	CSVEGGQGYYEQYF
TRBD2	TRBV7-7	TRBJ2-2	.	TGTGCTAGCAGCCCACTCCGGGCTAGCGGGAGGACCCCCACCGGGGAGCTGTTTTTT	CASSPLRASGRTPTGELFF
.	TRBV24-1	TRBJ1-2	.	TGTGCCACCAGTGACTCAGGGTTTGGCTATGGCTACACCTTC	CATSDSGFGYGYTF
.	TRBV5-8	TRBJ1-1	.	TGTGCCAGCAGCTTGGAAATCCCTTACACTGAAGCTTTCTTT	CASSLEIPYTEAFF
TRBD1	TRBV23-1	TRBJ2-7	.	TGCGCCAACGACGGGACAGGTCACTACGAGCAGTACTTC	CANDGTGHYEQYF
.	TRBV7-2	TRBJ2-1	.	TGTGCCAGCAGCTTAGTCAGGGCTAGCGAACGTGAGCAGTTCTTC	CASSLVRASEREQFF
.	TRBV7-3	TRBJ2-2	once	TGTGCCAGCAGCTCAAAAGCTGTAGCGAACACCGGGGAGCTGTTTTTT	CASSSKAVANTGELFF
TRBD2	TRBV7-2	TRBJ2-3	.	TGTGCCAGCAGCTTAGGTGGGACTAGCGGCTTCACAGATACGCAGTATTTT	CASSLGGTSGFTDTQYF
TRBD2	TRBV9	TRBJ2-1	.	TGTGCCAGCAGCGTAGTAGCGGGATGGATGAATGAGCAGTTCTTC	CASSVVAGWMNEQFF
.	TRBV6-6	TRBJ2-1	once	TGTGCCAGCAGTTACTCGCGGGGGCGGCAGGGGCAGTTCTTC	CASSYSRGRQGQFF
.	TRBV14	TRBJ1-2	.	TGTGCCAGCAGCCAAGACCCCAGGATCCCTGGCTACACCTTC	CASSQDPRIPGYTF
.	TRBV12-3/TRBV12-4	TRBJ2-1	.	TGTGCCAGCAGTTTGAGTCCATTCGGTGAGCAGTTCTTC	CASSLSPFGEQFF
.	TRBV12-5	TRBJ2-5	.	TGTGCTAGTGGTTTGGAAGAGTACCAAGAGACCCAGTACTTC	CASGLEEYQETQYF
.	TRBV7-9	TRBJ1-4	.	TGTGCCAGCAGCCCGAATTTGGGGGCGCATAGTGCGAATGAAAAACTGTTTTTT	CASSPNLGAHSANEKLFF
.	TRBV7-3	TRBJ2-5	.	TGTGCCAGCAGCCAGACTAGGGCTCAAGAGACCCAGTACTTC	CASSQTRAQETQYF
.	TRBV19	TRBJ1-1	.	TGTGCCAGTACCTTAAACTTGGGGGGATCGAACACTGAAGCTTTCTTT	CASTLNLGGSNTEAFF
TRBD2	TRBV3-1/TRBV3-2	TRBJ2-1	.	TGTGCCAGCAGCCTTAGATATAGCGGGTTCACCTACAATGAGCAGTTCTTC	CASSLRYSGFTYNEQFF
TRBD2	TRBV19	TRBJ2-7	.	TGTGCCAGTAGTATCATGCGGACTAGCGGGACCTACGAGCAGTACTTC	CASSIMRTSGTYEQYF
.	TRBV19	TRBJ1-5	.	TGTGCCAGTAGTCTAGGGTCTAATAGCAATCAGCCCCAGCATTTT	CASSLGSNSNQPQHF
.	TRBV7-9	TRBJ2-7	.	TGTGCCAGCAGCACGAGCTCCTACGAGCAGTACTTC	CASSTSSYEQYF